The 16 T cell receptor beta chains below all came from one sample that was sequenced in a study of T cell clusters in autoimmune cytopenias. Multiplex touch-down PCR amplified TRB using TRB-A and TRB-B pools in one tube. Following a re-call of the multiplex PCR reads, TCRdb has one entry per CDR3 protein and lacks DNA. The sample totals several thousand distinct CDR3 sequences. TRB was amplified from roughly 250 ng of peripheral blood genomic DNA per sample. Sequenced sample: peripheral blood. The receptors come from a human donor with an autoimmune cytopenia or autoimmune hepatitis (not recorded which).

V gene TRBV19 combines with J gene TRBJ2-1; the D gene TCRdb calls, TRBD2, cannot be checked with no DNA. Germline V gene sequence: CDR1 LNHDA, CDR2 SQIVND (reference sequence). This CDR3 spans 17 amino acids. CDR3 loop: CASSIQVAGVENNEQFF.

The chain has TRBV10-3 and TRBJ1-5. CDR3 length: 14 residues. Germline CDR1 and CDR2: ENHRY and SYGVKD. This CDR3 reads CASSPYSSNQPQHF.

This clonotype registers medium-sized (0.01 to 0.1%) by frequency. V is TRBV15 and J is TRBJ2-6; TCRdb selects TRBD2, and the lack of DNA leaves this call unchecked. The length of the CDR3 is 17 residues. In germline, CDR1 is LNHNV, CDR2 YYDKDF (reference sequence). The CDR3 is CATSREARASGANVLTF.

This chain connects TRBV20-1 to TRBJ1-5; the TRBD1 assignment by TCRdb is unverifiable without DNA. CDR3 length: 15 residues. From germline, CDR1 is DFQATT and CDR2 SNEGSKA (reference sequence). CDR3 sequence: CSAKDIFSSNQPQHF.

The genes are TRBV20-1 and TRBJ2-1; lacking DNA, the TRBD2 call made by TCRdb goes unchecked. The CDR3 runs 15 residues. The germline V gene has CDR1 DFQATT and CDR2 SNEGSKA (reference sequence). Here the CDR3 reads CSARDGGPGLNEQFF.

This chain uses TRBV6-1 with TRBJ2-1; TCRdb names TRBD2, which stays unverified in the absence of DNA. The germline CDR1 and CDR2 sequences are MNHNS and SASEGT. This CDR3 comprises 18 residues. Here the CDR3 reads CASSENLAGGQRGNEQFF.

J is TRBJ1-2 and V is TRBV19. This CDR3 is built from 16 residues. Germline loops: CDR1 LNHDA, CDR2 SQIVND (reference sequence). The CDR3 sequence is CASSIEPLRGGYGYTF.

V usage is TRBV6-5 and J usage is TRBJ1-5; there is no DNA to check the TCRdb D call of TRBD1. The length of the CDR3 is 15 residues. The germline V gene encodes CDR1 MNHEY and CDR2 SVGAGI. This chain's CDR3 is CASSHGGTGNQPQHF.

The V call is TRBV6-1, the J call TRBJ1-2; TCRdb selects TRBD1, and the lack of DNA leaves this call unchecked. Germline values: CDR1 MNHNS, CDR2 SASEGT. This CDR3 spans 13 amino acids. The CDR3 region is CASSYSPGQRNTF.

The chain is built from TRBV5-5 and TRBJ1-1; absent DNA, TCRdb's TRBD1 call cannot be checked. The CDR3 has 13 residues. CDR1 is SGHKS, CDR2 YYEKEE, per germline (reference sequence). CDR3 loop: CASSFGIVTEAFF.

J is TRBJ1-6 and V is TRBV19; TCRdb indicates TRBD1, and absent DNA this call remains unverified. The CDR3 extends over 14 amino acids. CDR1 and CDR2 from the germline V gene are LNHDA and SQIVND (reference sequence). CDR3 sequence: CASRTGTGGAPLHF.

This rearrangement joins TRBV6-1 to TRBJ2-2; lacking DNA, the TRBD1 call made by TCRdb goes unchecked. The V gene's germline CDR1 is MNHNS and CDR2 SASEGT. The CDR3 covers 14 residues. This CDR3 reads CASSSGTGAGELFF.

The chain combines TRBV12-3 or TRBV12-4 with TRBJ1-1; TCRdb's D call, TRBD1, is unchecked because there is no DNA. CDR3 size: 17 residues. The CDR3 reads CASSFHPGPQANTEAFF.

This sequence joins TRBV7-6 and TRBJ2-5; TCRdb's D call of TRBD1 is untestable without DNA. Per the germline V gene, CDR1 is SGHVS and CDR2 is FNYEAQ. This CDR3 region has 11 residues. This chain's CDR3 is CASAPRQTQYF.

Measured by frequency, this clonotype is medium-sized. The V call is TRBV29-1, the J call TRBJ1-2; there is no DNA to check the TCRdb D call of TRBD1. Germline CDR1 reads SQVTM; CDR2 reads ANQGSEA. The CDR3 extends over 13 amino acids. The CDR3 loop reads CSARTGGLDGYTF.

This clonotype is identified as medium-sized from frequency. The chain combines TRBV19 with TRBJ1-2; TCRdb's assignment of TRBD1 cannot be checked, as there is no DNA. The length of the CDR3 is 15 residues. Germline V CDR1 and CDR2: LNHDA, SQIVND (reference sequence). This CDR3 reads CASSSQGGQRMARTF.